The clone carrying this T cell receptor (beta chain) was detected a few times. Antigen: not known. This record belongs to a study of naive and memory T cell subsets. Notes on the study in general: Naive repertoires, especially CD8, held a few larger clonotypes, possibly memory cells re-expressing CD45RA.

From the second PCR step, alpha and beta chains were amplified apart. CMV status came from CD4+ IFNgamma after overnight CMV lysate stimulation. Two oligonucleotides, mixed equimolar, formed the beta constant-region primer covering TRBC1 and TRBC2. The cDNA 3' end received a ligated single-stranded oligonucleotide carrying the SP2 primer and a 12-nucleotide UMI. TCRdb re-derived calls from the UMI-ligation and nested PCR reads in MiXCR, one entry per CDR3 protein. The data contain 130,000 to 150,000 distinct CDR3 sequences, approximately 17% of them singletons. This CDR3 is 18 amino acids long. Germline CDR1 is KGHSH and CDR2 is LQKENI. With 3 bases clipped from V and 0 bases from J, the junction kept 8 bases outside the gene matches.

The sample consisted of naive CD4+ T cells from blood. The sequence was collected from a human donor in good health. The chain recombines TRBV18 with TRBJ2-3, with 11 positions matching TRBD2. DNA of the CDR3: TGTGCCAGCTCACCCTTCATGACTAGCGGGAAAAGCACAGATACGCAGTATTTT. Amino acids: CASSPFMTSGKSTDTQYF.